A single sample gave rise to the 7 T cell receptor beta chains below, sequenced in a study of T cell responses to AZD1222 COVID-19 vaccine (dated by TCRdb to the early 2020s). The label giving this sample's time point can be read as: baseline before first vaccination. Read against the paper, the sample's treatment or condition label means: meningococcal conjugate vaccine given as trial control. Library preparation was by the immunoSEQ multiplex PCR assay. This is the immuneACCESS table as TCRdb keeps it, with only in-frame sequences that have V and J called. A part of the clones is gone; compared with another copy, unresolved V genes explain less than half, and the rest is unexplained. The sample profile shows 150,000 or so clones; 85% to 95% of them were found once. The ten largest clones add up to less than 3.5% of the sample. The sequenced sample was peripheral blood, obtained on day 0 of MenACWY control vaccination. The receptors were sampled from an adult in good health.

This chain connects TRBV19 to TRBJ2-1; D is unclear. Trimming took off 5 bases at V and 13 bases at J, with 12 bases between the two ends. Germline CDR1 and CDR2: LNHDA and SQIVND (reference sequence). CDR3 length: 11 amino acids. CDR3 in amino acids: CASSAPEAQFF. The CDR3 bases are TGTGCCAGTAGTGCGCCAGAGGCCCAGTTCTTC. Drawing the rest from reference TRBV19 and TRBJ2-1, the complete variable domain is DGGITQSPKYLFRKEGQNVTLSCEQNLNHDAMYWYRQDPGQGLRLIYYSQIVNDFQKGDIAEGYSVSREKKESFPLTVTSAQKNPTAFYLCASSAPEAQFFGPGTRLTVL.

This CDR3 reads CATISRDRSPYEQYF. The CDR3 region has the DNA TGTGCCACCATTTCCCGGGACAGATCTCCCTACGAGCAGTACTTC. The chain joins TRBV10-3 to TRBJ2-7, with 7 bases lining up with TRBD1. Per germline, CDR1 ENHRY and CDR2 SYGVKD. CDR3 size: 15 residues. With 10 bases clipped from V and 2 bases from J, the junction kept 14 bases outside the gene matches.

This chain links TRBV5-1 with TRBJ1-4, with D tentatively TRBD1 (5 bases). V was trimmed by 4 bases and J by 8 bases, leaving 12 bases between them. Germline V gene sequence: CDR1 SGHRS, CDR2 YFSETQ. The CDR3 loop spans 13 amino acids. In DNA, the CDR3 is TGCGCCAGCAGCCAGGGCCGGGAGGAAAAACTGTTTTTT. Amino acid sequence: CASSQGREEKLFF. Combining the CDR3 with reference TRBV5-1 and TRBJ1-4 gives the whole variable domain KAGVTQTPRYLIKTRGQQVTLSCSPISGHRSVSWYQQTPGQGLQFLFEYFSETQRNKGNFPGRFSGRQFSNSRSEMNVSTLELGDSALYLCASSQGREEKLFFGSGTQLSVL.

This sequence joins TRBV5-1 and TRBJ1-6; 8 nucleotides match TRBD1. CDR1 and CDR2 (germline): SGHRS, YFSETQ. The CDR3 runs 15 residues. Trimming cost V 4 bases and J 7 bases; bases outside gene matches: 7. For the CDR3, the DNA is TGCGCCAGCAGCAGGGGACAGGAGAACAATTCACCCCTCCACTTT. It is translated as CASSRGQENNSPLHF.

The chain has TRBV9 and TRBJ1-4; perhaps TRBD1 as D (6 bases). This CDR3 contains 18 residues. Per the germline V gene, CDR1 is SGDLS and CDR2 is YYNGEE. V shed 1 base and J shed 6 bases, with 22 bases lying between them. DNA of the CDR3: TGTGCCAGCAGCGTAATCCAGGGGTCCTTAGGGAACGATGAAAAACTGTTTTTT. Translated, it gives CASSVIQGSLGNDEKLFF.

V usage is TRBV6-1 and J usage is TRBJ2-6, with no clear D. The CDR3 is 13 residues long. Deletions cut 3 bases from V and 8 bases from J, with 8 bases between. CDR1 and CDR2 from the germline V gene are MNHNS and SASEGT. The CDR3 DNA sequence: TGTGCCAGCAGTGACCGCTCACCCAACGTCCTGACTTTC. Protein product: CASSDRSPNVLTF.

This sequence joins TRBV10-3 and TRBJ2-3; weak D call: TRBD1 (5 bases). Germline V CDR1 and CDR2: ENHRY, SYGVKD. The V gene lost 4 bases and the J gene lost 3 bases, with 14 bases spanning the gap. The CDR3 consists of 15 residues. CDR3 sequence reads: CAISGSGSETDTQYF. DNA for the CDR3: TGTGCCATCAGTGGATCAGGGTCCGAAACAGATACGCAGTATTTT.